These 26 T cell receptor beta chains came from one sample sequenced in a study of beta chain features in type 1 diabetes. Expressed TCRB transcripts were sequenced because the entire RNA isolate underwent reverse transcription. The assay was immunoSEQ multiplex PCR, and TCRdb's table has in-frame clones only and misses some. The sample lists 810,000 or so clones; 17% were seen once. The sample taken for sequencing was naive CD4+ T cells from blood. Every receptor here comes from a woman under 30 in good health.

The V gene is TRBV19, the J gene TRBJ1-5; a possible D gene is TRBD1 (5 bases). The CDR3 runs to 14 residues. The V gene lost 5 bases and the J gene lost 3 bases, with 11 bases spanning the gap. Germline V lookup: CDR1 LNHDA, CDR2 SQIVND (reference sequence). The CDR3 spells CASSLWGINQPQHF. CDR3 DNA sequence: TGTGCCAGTAGTCTTTGGGGGATCAATCAGCCCCAGCATTTT.

With regard to this clone: Its ends do not fully match the called genes, so a read error is possible. V and J are TRBV20-1 and TRBJ2-1; D is unclear. This CDR3 contains 11 residues. Germline CDR1 DFQATT, CDR2 SNEGSKA (reference sequence). In DNA, the CDR3 is TGCAGTGCTAGAGTAGGCCTCTATGCGCTCTTC. Amino acid sequence: CSARVGLYALF.

The CDR3 region has the DNA TGTGCCAGCAGCCAAGGGACTAGCGCCACAGATACGCAGTATTTT. Its translation is CASSQGTSATDTQYF. This chain links TRBV4-2 with TRBJ2-3, with 9 bases fitting TRBD2. The CDR3 sequence is 15 residues long. The germline CDR1 and CDR2 sequences are LGHNA and YNFKEQ. Trimming cost V 1 base and J 2 bases; bases outside gene matches: 1.

This clone was detected only a few times. The CDR3 here is CASSRGLDYGYTF. In nucleotides, the CDR3 is TGTGCCAGCAGCCGAGGACTGGACTATGGCTACACCTTC. This sequence joins TRBV14 and TRBJ1-2; no reliable D call. The CDR3 spans 13 residues. V dropped 4 bases and J dropped 3 bases, with 9 bases sitting between them. Per germline, CDR1 SGHDN and CDR2 FVKESK.

The rearrangement joins TRBV16 to TRBJ2-1, with D possibly TRBD2 on 6 matching bases. V was trimmed by 3 bases and J by 1 base, leaving 10 bases between them. CDR1 and CDR2 from the germline V gene are KGHSY and FQNENV. The CDR3 length is 15 residues. CDR3 coding DNA: TGTGCCAGCAGCCAGACGGGAGTTTCCTACAATGAGCAGTTCTTC. It translates to CASSQTGVSYNEQFF.

J is TRBJ1-3 and V is TRBV18; D not certain. The CDR3 runs to 15 residues. The V end lost 3 bases, the J end lost 0 bases, and 9 bases lay between the germline ends. The germline CDR1 and CDR2 sequences are KGHSH and LQKENI. The CDR3 region has the DNA TGTGCCAGCTCACCCGGAACGGACTCTGGAAACACCATATATTTT. Its translation is CASSPGTDSGNTIYF.

The chain employs TRBV2 and TRBJ1-5; a weak D match, TRBD1 (6 bases). CDR1 is SNHLY, CDR2 FYNNEI, per germline. This CDR3 has 15 amino acids. Trimming removed 3 bases from V and 4 bases from J, with 13 bases in between. CDR3 loop: CASSDRTVTNQPQHF. The CDR3 DNA reads TGTGCCAGCAGTGACCGGACAGTGACTAATCAGCCCCAGCATTTT.

The chain carries TRBV27 and TRBJ1-2, with a weak D call TRBD1 (5 bases). The V gene's germline CDR1 is MNHEY and CDR2 SMNVEV (reference sequence). The length of the CDR3 is 14 residues. V lost 6 bases, J lost 2 bases, and 13 bases lay in between. CDR3 bases: TGTGCCAGCAGGCAATGGGGGGAAAACTATGGCTACACCTTC. Encoded protein: CASRQWGENYGYTF.

This chain joins TRBV29-1 and TRBJ2-1, with 7 bases matching TRBD1. Germline V lookup: CDR1 SQVTM, CDR2 ANQGSEA. V dropped 6 bases and J dropped 0; count of bases not matched to a gene: 5. The CDR3 contains 14 residues. In nucleotides, the CDR3 is TGCAGCGTGGCACAGGGGTCCTCCTACAATGAGCAGTTCTTC. Its protein is CSVAQGSSYNEQFF.

This clone was recorded a few times. This chain joins TRBV9 and TRBJ2-7; maybe TRBD2 (6 bases). There are 15 residues in the CDR3. The V end lost 3 bases, the J end lost 3 bases, and 16 bases lay between the germline ends. Germline V gene sequence: CDR1 SGDLS, CDR2 YYNGEE. The CDR3 DNA reads TGTGCCAGCAGCGACCGCGGAGGGCCCGTCTACGAGCAGTACTTC. Amino acid sequence: CASSDRGGPVYEQYF.

The CDR3 loop reads CAIGGRGTDTQYF. DNA of the CDR3: TGTGCCATCGGCGGGAGGGGCACAGATACGCAGTATTTT. V is TRBV10-3 and J is TRBJ2-3, with TRBD2 matching over 9 bases. The germline CDR1 and CDR2 sequences are ENHRY and SYGVKD. This CDR3 region has 13 residues. V shed 8 bases, J shed 1 base, and the junction held 1 base outside the gene matches.

This clone was observed a handful of times. The V call is TRBV5-1, the J call TRBJ2-5; no definite D call. Per germline, CDR1 SGHRS and CDR2 YFSETQ. The CDR3 is 13 amino acids. Trimming cost V 4 bases and J 5 bases, with 12 bases left between them. DNA for the CDR3: TGCGCCAGCAGCAAGAGTCTGGCCGAGACCCAGTACTTC. The encoded protein is CASSKSLAETQYF.

The chain has TRBV6-5 and TRBJ2-7, with 8 bases matching TRBD2. V shed 0 bases and J 3 bases; nucleotides not matched to a gene: 1. The CDR3 is 14 amino acids. The germline gives CDR1 MNHEY, CDR2 SVGAGI. Here the CDR3 reads CASSYSAGGYEQYF. The CDR3 DNA reads TGTGCCAGCAGTTACTCGGCGGGGGGCTACGAGCAGTACTTC.

The chain employs TRBV5-8 and TRBJ1-2, with 7 bases lining up with TRBD1. In germline, CDR1 is SGHTS, CDR2 YDEGEE. The CDR3 runs 13 residues. Trimming took 2 bases from V and 4 from J; bases not matched to a gene: 2. The CDR3 DNA reads TGTGCCAGCAGCTTAGACAGGGTCTATGGCTACACCTTC. Translated: CASSLDRVYGYTF.

This rearrangement joins TRBV6-5 to TRBJ2-2; TRBD1 is a possible D gene (6 bases). The CDR3 loop spans 14 amino acids. Germline CDR1 MNHEY, CDR2 SVGAGI. Trimming shortened V by 6 bases and J by 3 bases, and 11 bases separated the two germline ends. The CDR3 here is CASRQAGDTGELFF. For the CDR3, the DNA is TGTGCCAGCAGGCAAGCAGGGGACACCGGGGAGCTGTTTTTT.

The chain links TRBV10-3 to TRBJ2-1; D is ambiguous. V was shortened by 1 base and J by 0 bases, with 10 bases between the two germline ends. Per germline, CDR1 ENHRY and CDR2 SYGVKD. The CDR3 has 16 amino acids. The CDR3 sequence: CAISELPTSSYNEQFF. The CDR3 nucleotides read TGTGCCATCAGTGAGTTGCCGACGAGCTCCTACAATGAGCAGTTCTTC.

This clone was observed at least ten times. V gene TRBV19 combines with J gene TRBJ2-7; D is unclear. The V gene's germline CDR1 is LNHDA and CDR2 SQIVND (reference sequence). The CDR3 consists of 13 residues. With 5 bases removed from V and 9 bases from J, the gap between germline ends came to 17 bases. CDR3 residues: CASSSRPETAQYF. In DNA, the CDR3 is TGTGCCAGTAGTTCGCGACCGGAGACTGCGCAGTACTTC.

This clone was observed a few times. The chain recombines TRBV29-1 with TRBJ2-7, with D perhaps TRBD1 (6 bases). Germline V lookup: CDR1 SQVTM, CDR2 ANQGSEA. The CDR3 runs 13 residues. Trimming removed 4 bases from V and 4 bases from J, with 14 bases in between. CDR3 in amino acids: CSVAHLGGYEQYF. Written as DNA, the CDR3 is TGCAGCGTTGCCCACTTAGGGGGATACGAGCAGTACTTC.

This chain joins TRBV25-1 and TRBJ2-5, with TRBD1 identical over 8 bases. CDR1 is MGHDK, CDR2 SYGVNS, per germline. The CDR3 extends over 15 amino acids. Losses at the gene ends were 1 base for V and 5 bases for J; bases not matched to a gene: 6. The CDR3 sequence: CASSESAGGAETQYF. The DNA for the CDR3 is TGTGCCAGCAGTGAATCGGCAGGGGGCGCGGAGACCCAGTACTTC.

In its sample, this clone was seen a few times. The chain recombines TRBV5-6 with TRBJ2-7; a weak D match, TRBD2 (5 bases). CDR3 length equals 12 residues. Germline lookup yields CDR1 SGHDT and CDR2 YYEEEE. Between the trimmed V and J ends, which lost 1 base and 7 bases, there was a span of 9 bases. The CDR3, as DNA: TGTGCCAGCAGCTTGATTCCGGGGGAGCAGTACTTC. This gives the protein CASSLIPGEQYF.

The chain carries TRBV28 and TRBJ2-3, with no clear D. V was clipped by 3 bases and J by 0 bases, with 16 bases between them. CDR1 MDHEN and CDR2 SYDVKM come from the germline V gene. This CDR3 comprises 17 residues. This CDR3 reads CASSFAYIRDSTDTQYF. In nucleotides, the CDR3 is TGTGCCAGCAGTTTCGCTTACATTAGAGATAGCACAGATACGCAGTATTTT. Together with reference TRBV28 and TRBJ2-3, the CDR3 gives the full variable domain: DVKVTQSSRYLVKRTGEKVFLECVQDMDHENMFWYRQDPGLGLRLIYFSYDVKMKEKGDIPEGYSVSREKKERFSLILESASTNQTSMYLCASSFAYIRDSTDTQYFGPGTRLTVL.

The chain recombines TRBV28 with TRBJ1-2; 7 nucleotides agree with TRBD1. V dropped 11 bases and J dropped 8; count of bases not matched to a gene: 14. Germline-derived CDR1 and CDR2 are MDHEN and SYDVKM. The CDR3 is made up of 13 amino acids. This chain's CDR3 is CAGSDRVFDGYTF. DNA of the CDR3: TGTGCCGGATCCGACAGGGTGTTCGACGGCTACACCTTC.

This clone was counted a single time. The chain couples TRBV4-1 to TRBJ2-3, with unresolved D. V dropped 1 base and J dropped 4 bases, with 6 bases sitting between them. The CDR3 runs to 13 residues. The germline V gene has CDR1 MGHRA and CDR2 YSYEKL. CDR3 sequence reads: CASSQGLADTQYF. The CDR3 coding sequence is TGCGCCAGCAGCCAAGGTCTAGCAGATACGCAGTATTTT.

The CDR3 nucleotides are TGTGCCAGCAACGGGCAGTACTTC. It yields the protein CASNGQYF. The chain recombines TRBV27 with TRBJ2-7, with D uncertain. Germline V gives CDR1 MNHEY, CDR2 SMNVEV (reference sequence). The CDR3 loop spans 8 amino acids. Trimming took off 7 bases at V and 9 bases at J, with 4 bases between the two ends.

Details on this clone: Other DNA sequences within the sample encode an identical CDR3. The chain uses TRBV2 and TRBJ1-2; D is unresolved. Trimming took 1 base from V and 5 from J, leaving 5 bases between them. This CDR3 region has 12 residues. Per germline, CDR1 SNHLY and CDR2 FYNNEI. In DNA form, the CDR3 reads TGTGCCAGCAGTGAAGGTTCTTATGGCTACACCTTC. It yields the protein CASSEGSYGYTF.

The chain employs TRBV19 and TRBJ1-2; D gene ambiguous. Germline V gene data show CDR1 as LNHDA and CDR2 as SQIVND (reference sequence). The V gene lost 4 bases and the J gene lost 4 bases, with 13 bases spanning the gap. This CDR3 contains 14 residues. The CDR3 DNA sequence: TGTGCCAGTAGTACTGGATGGCCGCGCTATGGCTACACCTTC. This sequence encodes CASSTGWPRYGYTF.